This T cell receptor (beta chain) came from a study of response to subunit inactivated influenza vaccine. Study-wide points: Only a handful of new T cells, the authors suggested, are recruited with each seasonal influenza vaccination.

This clonotype was seen more than once but under ten times. Its specificity is unknown. TCRdb independently ran MiXCR on the RT-PCR reads; one entry per CDR3 protein. Seen here are 800,000 to 1,000,000 distinct CDR3 sequences, about 20% observed once, and the top ten hold about a tenth. The specimen comprised PBMCs from blood, sampled roughly 5 days after vaccination. The origin of this receptor is a man in his forties or fifties who received an inactivated influenza vaccine.

The chain's CDR3 is CASSLGGTAKNIQYF. DNA for the CDR3: TGTGCCAGCAGCTTAGGGGGTACGGCCAAAAACATTCAGTACTTC. The chain uses TRBV7-2 and TRBJ2-4; D not resolved. The V and J ends lost 1 base and 1 base respectively, with 8 bases between them. The CDR3 runs to 15 residues. In germline, CDR1 is SGHTA, CDR2 FQGNSA.